This entry lists 16 T cell receptor beta chains sequenced from one sample in a study of blood T cell repertoires in COVID-19. The table came from immunoSEQ multiplex PCR; TCRdb's copy has only in-frame clones and leaves some out. The sample yields about 250,000 clones, 65% to 90% seen once. The source material was PBMCs or T cells enriched from blood (not recorded which). Receptors were obtained from a woman aged 45 to 65 with acute COVID-19.

The chain has TRBV27 and TRBJ1-1; 7 bases line up with TRBD1. Germline V gene lookup returns CDR1 MNHEY and CDR2 SMNVEV (reference sequence). The CDR3 extends over 16 amino acids. J lost 6 bases, V lost 5 bases, and 15 bases had no gene match. CDR3 loop: CASSQLRPTGLAEAFF. The CDR3 region has the DNA TGTGCCAGCAGTCAACTACGACCGACAGGGTTGGCTGAAGCTTTCTTT.

This clone was seen just once. The chain carries TRBV7-8 and TRBJ1-6, with 8 bases fitting TRBD1. Germline V gives CDR1 SGHVS, CDR2 FQNEAQ. V gave up 5 bases and J gave up 5 bases; unmatched junction bases: 8. The length of the CDR3 is 16 residues. CDR3 nucleotide sequence: TGTGCCAGCAGCCTGAAATGGGACAGGAATAATTCACCCCTCCACTTT. Protein sequence: CASSLKWDRNNSPLHF.

This clone was observed a single time. The V call is TRBV5-1, the J call TRBJ2-3, with no clear D. The CDR3 is 12 residues long. Trimming stripped 0 bases from V and 5 bases from J, with 4 bases between. The germline V gene has CDR1 SGHRS and CDR2 YFSETQ. The CDR3 bases are TGCGCCAGCAGCTTGGCCAGAGATACGCAGTATTTT. This translates into CASSLARDTQYF.

The CDR3 is CASSPGGPEQFF. The DNA for the CDR3 is TGTGCCAGCAGCCCCGGAGGCCCTGAGCAGTTCTTC. This chain connects TRBV5-4 to TRBJ2-1; weak D call: TRBD2 (5 bases). V dropped 4 bases and J dropped 9 bases, with 11 bases sitting between them. Germline V gene data show CDR1 as SGHNT and CDR2 as YYREEE (reference sequence). The CDR3 runs 12 residues. The full variable domain, with the rest looked up from reference TRBV5-4 and TRBJ2-1, is ETGVTQSPTHLIKTRGQQVTLRCSSQSGHNTVSWYQQALGQGPQFIFQYYREEENGRGNFPPRFSGLQFPNYSSELNVNALELDDSALYLCASSPGGPEQFFGPGTRLTVL.

The chain has TRBV6-5 and TRBJ2-2, with 8 bases identical to TRBD1. The length of the CDR3 is 15 residues. Germline CDR1 and CDR2: MNHEY and SVGAGI. With 6 bases clipped from V and 5 bases from J, the junction kept 8 bases outside the gene matches. CDR3 sequence: CASRPGQGVTGELFF. In DNA form, the CDR3 reads TGTGCCAGCAGACCCGGACAGGGCGTAACCGGGGAGCTGTTTTTT.

The chain joins TRBV4-2 to TRBJ2-7; 10 nucleotides agree with TRBD2. The ends lost 2 bases at V and 1 base at J; junction bases unmatched: 2. Germline CDR1 reads LGHNA; CDR2 reads YNFKEQ. The CDR3 has 15 residues. This CDR3 is CASSQTSGNSYEQYF. As DNA, the CDR3 is TGTGCCAGCAGCCAAACTAGCGGGAATTCCTACGAGCAGTACTTC.

The CDR3 bases are TGTGCCTGGACAGGGGGCATAGGGGAGCTGTTTTTT. This codes for CAWTGGIGELFF. This sequence joins TRBV30 and TRBJ2-2; 8 bases are shared with TRBD1. Germline CDR1 is GTSNPN and CDR2 is SVGIG (reference sequence). Germline trimming cut 4 bases from V and 8 bases from J; bases unmatched to any gene: 3. There are 12 residues in the CDR3.

This chain uses TRBV9 with TRBJ2-7; D gene ambiguous. The CDR3 is made up of 14 amino acids. The V gene lost 4 bases and the J gene lost 2 bases, with 13 bases spanning the gap. Germline V gene data show CDR1 as SGDLS and CDR2 as YYNGEE. The CDR3 loop is CASSPRPGAYEQYF. As DNA, the CDR3 is TGTGCCAGCAGCCCCCGACCAGGTGCCTACGAGCAGTACTTC.

The chain has TRBV20-1 and TRBJ2-7; possibly TRBD1 for D (5 bases). Trimming shortened V by 6 bases and J by 8 bases, and 14 bases separated the two germline ends. This CDR3 contains 11 residues. Germline loops: CDR1 DFQATT, CDR2 SNEGSKA (reference sequence). The CDR3 protein is CSAAPGNQQYF. In DNA form, the CDR3 reads TGCAGTGCAGCCCCAGGGAACCAGCAGTACTTC.

The rearrangement joins TRBV18 to TRBJ2-3; TRBD1 might be the D (5 bases). Germline CDR1 and CDR2: KGHSH and LQKENI. The CDR3 is 14 residues long. The germline V and J ends were trimmed by 3 bases and 2 bases, with 9 bases remaining between them. The CDR3 here is CASSPPDTTDTQYF. The CDR3 bases are TGTGCCAGCTCACCCCCGGACACCACAGATACGCAGTATTTT.

This rearrangement joins TRBV7-6 to TRBJ2-3, with 9 bases matching TRBD2. This CDR3 spans 17 amino acids. The V gene's germline CDR1 is SGHVS and CDR2 FNYEAQ. V lost 2 bases and J lost 1; bases outside the gene matches: 7. The CDR3 sequence is CASSLMGGGVRTDTQYF. For the CDR3, the DNA is TGTGCCAGCAGCTTAATGGGCGGGGGGGTACGCACAGATACGCAGTATTTT.

J is TRBJ2-7 and V is TRBV9, with TRBD1 identical over 9 bases. V was pared by 3 bases and J by 6 bases, with 10 bases of the junction left unmatched. CDR1 and CDR2 from the germline V gene are SGDLS and YYNGEE. The CDR3 consists of 15 residues. CDR3 sequence reads: CASSASGTGISEQYF. The CDR3 DNA sequence: TGTGCCAGCAGCGCCTCCGGGACAGGGATCTCCGAGCAGTACTTC.

This clone has only a few counts. The chain joins TRBV28 to TRBJ1-1; D ambiguous. The germline gives CDR1 MDHEN, CDR2 SYDVKM. This CDR3 has 12 residues. V was shortened by 1 base and J by 8 bases, with 8 bases between the two germline ends. CDR3 sequence reads: CASSLLGREAFF. The CDR3 DNA follows: TGTGCCAGCAGTTTATTGGGCAGGGAAGCTTTCTTT.

The chain joins TRBV9 to TRBJ2-1; D is undetermined. Trimming stripped 0 bases from V and 0 bases from J, with 7 bases between. The germline CDR1 and CDR2 sequences are SGDLS and YYNGEE. This CDR3 contains 15 residues. CDR3 sequence: CASSVDFSSYNEQFF. CDR3 DNA: TGTGCCAGCAGCGTAGACTTTAGCTCCTACAATGAGCAGTTCTTC.

The chain employs TRBV4-1 and TRBJ2-5, with D tentatively TRBD2 (5 bases). The V gene lost 1 base and the J gene lost 5 bases, with 14 bases spanning the gap. The CDR3 has 15 amino acids. CDR1 is MGHRA, CDR2 YSYEKL, per germline. This CDR3 reads CASSQVHGVGETQYF. In DNA, the CDR3 is TGCGCCAGCAGCCAAGTTCACGGGGTCGGGGAGACCCAGTACTTC.

The CDR3 here is CASSRTSGVTGELFF. The CDR3 DNA reads as TGCGCCAGCAGCCGGACTAGCGGGGTCACCGGGGAGCTGTTTTTT. This sequence joins TRBV4-1 and TRBJ2-2; the match to TRBD2 covers 12 bases. The CDR3 has 15 amino acids. The V gene end was trimmed by 4 bases and the J gene end by 4 bases; junction bases not matched to a gene: 1. From germline, CDR1 is MGHRA and CDR2 YSYEKL.